The sequence of this T cell receptor beta chain was determined in a study of blood T cell repertoires in COVID-19. Authors' processing steps: Reference gene primer amplification gave nucleated cell count estimates. Measured with immunoSEQ multiplex PCR; TCRdb has only the in-frame clones, and not every one. That table is the source of V, J and clone size, and D and trimming were worked out from the DNA. The sample gives approximately 210,000 clones, 75% to 85% of which show up once; over 9.5% is in the top ten. Deletions cut 0 bases from V and 5 bases from J, with 11 bases between. CDR1 is SGDLS and CDR2 is YYNGEE in the germline V gene. The CDR3 length is 14 residues. This study enrolled people aged roughly 18 to 89 from around 26 US geographic areas. Allocation to cohorts depended on clinical history reported by the participants.

The sequence came from a man between 40 and 49 years old who had recovered from COVID-19. The genes are TRBV9 and TRBJ2-5, with TRBD2 as a possible D gene (6 bases). The sample taken for sequencing was PBMCs or T cells enriched from blood (not recorded which). Here the CDR3 DNA reads TGTGCCAGCAGCGTAGACACAGGAGGGGAGACCCAGTACTTC. Protein: CASSVDTGGETQYF. The full variable domain, in which reference TRBV9 and TRBJ2-5 provide the parts outside the CDR3, is DSGVTQTPKHLITATGQRVTLRCSPRSGDLSVYWYQQSLDQGLQFLIQYYNGEERAKGNILERFSAQQFPDLHSELNLSSLELGDSALYFCASSVDTGGETQYFGPGTRLLVL.